A selection of T cell receptor beta chains follows, all from one sample in a study of T cell clones after liver transplantation. The table came from immunoSEQ multiplex PCR; TCRdb's copy has only in-frame clones and leaves some out. The sample carries roughly 16,000 clones, around 82% recorded once. This specimen was CD8+ T cells from blood, taken 48 months after liver transplant. The receptors shown here come from a human patient who received a liver transplant. These T cells may partly come from the graft donor. CDR3s include the opening cysteine and the closing phenylalanine or tryptophan. The order of the fields is J gene, clone size, V gene, D gene, CDR3 length, CDR3 DNA, CDR3 protein. D genes are given only for firm matches. Rows may omit the clone size; those that give it use once, few, many or a size class.

>TRBJ2-5|-|TRBV23-1|TRBD1|15
TGCGCCAGCAGCCGACTGGGACAGCGTGGGGAGACCCAGTACTTC
CASSRLGQRGETQYF
>TRBJ1-1|-|TRBV6-6|-|14
TGTGCCAGCAGCCCAGGGGCCATGAACACTGAAGCTTTCTTT
CASSPGAMNTEAFF
>TRBJ2-4|-|TRBV4-2|-|13
TGTGCCAGCAGCCAAGAAGGATCCCCCATTCAGTACTTC
CASSQEGSPIQYF
>TRBJ2-7|-|TRBV6-6|-|13
TGTGCCATCAGTGAGATGACGGCCTACGAGCAGTACTTC
CAISEMTAYEQYF
>TRBJ2-7|-|TRBV5-5|-|14
TGTGCCAGCAGCTTGGGCGACACCTACTACGAGCAGTACTTC
CASSLGDTYYEQYF
>TRBJ1-4|once|TRBV7-2|-|17
TGTGCCAGCAGCTTCCCCCCCGGAGGTATGCGGGAGGAAAAACTGTTTTTT
CASSFPPGGMREEKLFF
>TRBJ2-1|-|TRBV9|-|14
TGTGCCAGCAGCTACGTAGCCGACCAGAATGAGCAGTTCTTC
CASSYVADQNEQFF
>TRBJ2-7|-|TRBV7-6|-|15
TGTGCCAGCAGCTTAACAAGGGGCCAATCCTACGAGCAGTACTTC
CASSLTRGQSYEQYF
>TRBJ1-3|medium-sized|TRBV4-3|-|15
TGCGCCAGCAGCTGGGCACTTAACTCTGGAAACACCATATATTTT
CASSWALNSGNTIYF
>TRBJ2-2|-|TRBV9|TRBD1|16
TGTGCCAGCAGCGGGCTCACAGGGGGCTACACCGGGGAGCTGTTTTTT
CASSGLTGGYTGELFF
>TRBJ1-2|once|TRBV13|-|14
TGTGCCAGCAGCTCAGGAGGAGGGTCCGATGGCTACACCTTC
CASSSGGGSDGYTF
>TRBJ2-1|-|TRBV7-9|-|14
TGTGCCAGCAGCTTAGTCTCGGGTTCGAATGAGCAGTTCTTC
CASSLVSGSNEQFF
>TRBJ1-3|-|TRBV4-1|-|17
TGCGCCAGCAGCCAACGCTTACGGGAACAAACAGGAAACACCATATATTTT
CASSQRLREQTGNTIYF
>TRBJ2-5|once|TRBV9|-|13
TGTGCCAGCAGCGTAGACAGGGAAGAGACCCAGTACTTC
CASSVDREETQYF
>TRBJ2-3|-|TRBV19|TRBD2|17
TGTGCCAGTAGTATAGATTGGGCTAGCGGGAGCACAGATACGCAGTATTTT
CASSIDWASGSTDTQYF
>TRBJ2-3|-|TRBV4-3|TRBD2|17
TGCGCCAGCAGCCAAACCGCCGGACTAGCGGGAAGAGATACGCAGTATTTT
CASSQTAGLAGRDTQYF
>TRBJ1-5|-|TRBV19|-|15
TGTGCCAGTAGTCTGGTCGACGGAGACAATCAGCCCCAGCATTTT
CASSLVDGDNQPQHF
>TRBJ2-7|-|TRBV4-3|TRBD2|18
TGCGCCAGCAGCCAAGATAGTGCCCTAGCGGGGTCTATCTACGAGCAGTACTTC
CASSQDSALAGSIYEQYF
>TRBJ1-1|-|TRBV7-9|-|14
TGTGCCAGCAGCCTACCGTACGGAGACACTGAAGCTTTCTTT
CASSLPYGDTEAFF
>TRBJ1-2|-|TRBV4-1|-|16
TGCGCCAGCAGCCAAGATCAAAAACAGGCGGTTATAGGCTACACCTTC
CASSQDQKQAVIGYTF
>TRBJ2-7|-|TRBV5-4|TRBD2|13
TGTGCCAGCAGCTTGGGAGCGGGGTACGAGCAGTACTTC
CASSLGAGYEQYF
>TRBJ2-7|-|TRBV6-6|-|14
TGTGCCAGCAGTTACGAGCCGACCTCCTACGAGCAGTACTTC
CASSYEPTSYEQYF
>TRBJ2-3|-|TRBV7-9|-|13
TGTGCCAGCAGCTTAGTGGGGTATCCGGCGCAGTATTTT
CASSLVGYPAQYF
>TRBJ1-1|-|TRBV28|-|13
TGTGCCAGCACCATATGGGCGAACACTGAAGCTTTCTTT
CASTIWANTEAFF
>TRBJ1-4|-|TRBV7-6|-|16
TGTGCCAGCAGCCAAGGACAGCTCGCAACTAATGAAAAACTGTTTTTT
CASSQGQLATNEKLFF
>TRBJ2-5|-|TRBV9|-|15
TGTGCCAGCAGCGTAGCAGCAGGGGACCAAGAGACCCAGTACTTC
CASSVAAGDQETQYF
>TRBJ1-6|few|TRBV21-1|-|15
TGTGCCAGCAGCAAAGGGCGCCTCCTTGGGGCACCCCTCCACTTT
CASSKGRLLGAPLHF
>TRBJ2-1|-|TRBV27|TRBD2|15
TGTGCCACCCTACGCGCGGGGGGGCCGAGGAATGAGCAGTTCTTC
CATLRAGGPRNEQFF
>TRBJ2-6|-|TRBV5-4|-|17
TGTGCCAGCAGCCGTAATCGACGGTCCTCTGGGGCCAACGTCCTGACTTTC
CASSRNRRSSGANVLTF
>TRBJ2-5|few|TRBV5-1|TRBD1|14
TGCGCCAGCAGAGATGAACAGGGGGAAGAGACCCAGTACTTC
CASRDEQGEETQYF
>TRBJ2-1|-|TRBV4-1|TRBD2|16
TGCGCCAGCAGCCAAAGAGCTAGCGGGGGGTACAATGAGCAGTTCTTC
CASSQRASGGYNEQFF
>TRBJ2-3|-|TRBV2|TRBD2|16
TGTGCCAGCAGTGAATATGGGGGACTAAGCACAGATACGCAGTATTTT
CASSEYGGLSTDTQYF
>TRBJ2-7|few|TRBV12-5|-|13
TGTGCTAGTGCGAAGGAGGAGCACTACGAGCAGTACTTC
CASAKEEHYEQYF
>TRBJ2-3|-|TRBV5-5|TRBD1|14
TGTGCCAGCAGCAATGGACAGGGCACAGATACGCAGTATTTT
CASSNGQGTDTQYF
>TRBJ1-2|-|TRBV4-3|-|14
TGCGCCAGCAGCCCGGGGACGGAGTATGAGAGCTACACCTTC
CASSPGTEYESYTF
>TRBJ2-3|-|TRBV6-5|TRBD1|14
TGTGCCAGCAGTCAAGACAGGGGGCCAGATACGCAGTATTTT
CASSQDRGPDTQYF
>TRBJ1-1|once|TRBV6-1|-|15
TGTGCCAGCAGTGATAACGCCTGGGGGAACACTGAAGCTTTCTTT
CASSDNAWGNTEAFF
>TRBJ1-5|-|TRBV7-9|-|15
TGTGCCAGCACCCTTGGCCCAGGTCCGAATCAGCCCCAGCATTTT
CASTLGPGPNQPQHF
>TRBJ2-7|-|TRBV7-9|-|15
TGTGCCAGCAGCTCGAGGGGGGGGCCCTCCTACGAGCAGTACTTC
CASSSRGGPSYEQYF
>TRBJ2-3|-|TRBV9|-|16
TGTGCCAGCAGCACTTCAGGGGGGGAAGGCACAGATACGCAGTATTTT
CASSTSGGEGTDTQYF
>TRBJ2-5|-|TRBV4-2|-|16
TGTGCCAGCAGCCAAGATACCAGGGGATTAAGGGAGACCCAGTACTTC
CASSQDTRGLRETQYF
>TRBJ2-1|once|TRBV4-1|-|15
TGCGCCAGCAGCCAAGGGACCGACTCACTAGGCGAGCAGTTCTTC
CASSQGTDSLGEQFF
>TRBJ2-4|-|TRBV28|-|14
TGTGCCAGCAGGCAAATATTAGCCAAAAACATTCAGTACTTC
CASRQILAKNIQYF
>TRBJ2-7|-|TRBV14|-|12
TGTGCCAGCAGCCAAGACCACTACGAGCAGTACTTC
CASSQDHYEQYF
>TRBJ2-3|-|TRBV19|-|15
TGTGCCAGTAGTGGGTTTGAAGGGGCCACAGATACGCAGTATTTT
CASSGFEGATDTQYF
>TRBJ2-3|few|TRBV27|TRBD1|17
TGTGCCAGCAGTCCCTCCGGGACAGGGGCTAGCACAGATACGCAGTATTTT
CASSPSGTGASTDTQYF
>TRBJ2-7|-|TRBV6-5|TRBD1|14
TGTGCCAGCAGTTACAGGGAGACAGGGGCCGAGCAGTACTTC
CASSYRETGAEQYF
>TRBJ1-1|-|TRBV4-3|-|13
TGCGCCAGGAGCGGGAGGGGAAGAACTGAAGCTTTCTTT
CARSGRGRTEAFF
>TRBJ2-4|few|TRBV28|TRBD2|13
TGTGCCAGCAGCCGACTAGCGGGAGGACTCCAGTACTTC
CASSRLAGGLQYF
>TRBJ1-3|-|TRBV29-1|-|13
TGCAGCGTTGAGGACCGGGGTGGAAACACCATATATTTT
CSVEDRGGNTIYF
>TRBJ2-1|-|TRBV4-1|TRBD2|16
TGCGCCAGCAGCCAATTAGCGGGGCCAAGACAGCATGAGCAGTTCTTC
CASSQLAGPRQHEQFF
>TRBJ2-5|-|TRBV7-3|TRBD2|13
TGTGCCAGCCTCTCGGGGGGGCCAGAGACCCAGTACTTC
CASLSGGPETQYF
>TRBJ2-7|medium-sized|TRBV7-9|TRBD2|16
TGTGCCAGCAGCCCGGAGGGGCGGACTAGCGGGAGAGAGCAGTACTTC
CASSPEGRTSGREQYF
>TRBJ2-5|many|TRBV9|-|14
TGTGCCAGCAGCCCCGGAGTCCAGGCGGAGACCCAGTACTTC
CASSPGVQAETQYF
>TRBJ1-3|few|TRBV5-3|-|14
TGTGCCAGCAGCCCCACGGAGTCTGGAAACACCATATATTTT
CASSPTESGNTIYF
>TRBJ2-7|-|TRBV6-5|-|15
TGTGCCAGCAGTTACTTTACCGGGGGTATCGGCGAGCAGTACTTC
CASSYFTGGIGEQYF
>TRBJ2-7|-|TRBV4-1|-|11
TGCGCCAGCAGCCAAGGAAGAGAGCAGTACTTC
CASSQGREQYF